A selection of T cell receptor beta chains follows, all from one sample in a study of spatial heterogeneity in lung cancer. Using its own MiXCR run on the 5' RACE reads, TCRdb lists one record per CDR3 protein. This sample has 8,000 or so distinct CDR3 sequences, with 15% to 19% found just once. This specimen was normal lung tissue next to the tumor, taken at surgery. The receptors come from a male donor with early-stage non-small cell lung cancer. Each CDR3 is given with its conserved first and last residue. The D gene is left open where the match is weak. Expanded clones get a size class; other rows say once, few or many, or leave the size out.

j_gene,abundance,v_gene,d_gene,CDR3aa,CDR3nt
TRBJ2-4,medium-sized,TRBV6-1,TRBD1,CASSVGQGIQNIQYF,TGTGCCAGCAGTGTCGGACAGGGGATACAAAACATTCAGTACTTC
TRBJ2-6,few,TRBV29-1,NA,CSVERDTDSGANVLTF,TGCAGCGTTGAAAGGGACACAGACTCTGGGGCCAACGTCCTGACTTTC
TRBJ2-3,many,TRBV11-2,TRBD2,CASSLVASGISTDTQYF,TGTGCCAGCAGCTTAGTTGCTAGCGGGATCAGCACAGATACGCAGTATTTT
TRBJ2-7,many,TRBV5-6,TRBD1,CASSLVTGVEQYF,TGTGCCAGCAGCTTGGTAACAGGGGTCGAGCAGTACTTC
TRBJ1-1,medium-sized,TRBV27,TRBD1,CASSRTGGFMNTEAFF,TGTGCCAGCAGTCGGACAGGGGGCTTCATGAACACTGAAGCTTTCTTT
TRBJ1-1,few,TRBV27,NA,CASSLGGENTEAFF,TGTGCCAGCAGTTTGGGGGGGGAGAACACTGAAGCTTTCTTT
TRBJ2-2,medium-sized,TRBV29-1,TRBD2,CSELADTGELFF,TGCAGCGAACTAGCGGACACCGGGGAGCTGTTTTTT
TRBJ1-4,few,TRBV5-6,NA,CASTLRTDGEKLFF,TGTGCCAGCACCTTAAGGACAGACGGTGAAAAACTGTTTTTT
TRBJ2-7,few,TRBV4-2,NA,CASSRELDRTYEQYF,TGTGCCAGCAGCCGCGAGTTAGACAGAACCTACGAGCAGTACTTC
TRBJ1-1,many,TRBV6-2/TRBV6-3,NA,CAARASGNTEAFF,TGTGCCGCCAGAGCTTCAGGGAACACTGAAGCTTTCTTT
TRBJ2-7,many,TRBV5-5,NA,CASSTQGGRDYEQYF,TGTGCCAGCAGTACACAGGGTGGGCGCGACTACGAGCAGTACTTC
TRBJ2-2,NA,TRBV7-9,TRBD2,CASSSGLAGVAGELFF,TGTGCCAGCAGCTCCGGACTAGCGGGAGTGGCCGGGGAGCTGTTTTTT
TRBJ1-1,few,TRBV5-6,NA,CASSFSTVEAFF,TGTGCCAGCAGCTTCTCGACAGTCGAAGCTTTCTTT
TRBJ2-2,few,TRBV28,NA,CASSFGQFSTGELFF,TGTGCCAGCAGTTTCGGACAGTTCTCTACCGGGGAGCTGTTTTTT
TRBJ2-7,many,TRBV12-3/TRBV12-4,TRBD1,CASSQSGGTYEQYF,TGTGCCAGCAGTCAATCAGGGGGCACGTACGAGCAGTACTTC
TRBJ1-3,many,TRBV25-1,NA,CASNSWGGNTIYF,TGTGCCAGCAATTCCTGGGGGGGAAACACCATATATTTT
TRBJ2-7,NA,TRBV4-3,NA,CASSQERQGSEQYF,TGCGCCAGCAGCCAAGAAAGGCAAGGCTCCGAGCAGTACTTC
TRBJ1-1,NA,TRBV12-3/TRBV12-4,NA,CASSPTANTEAFF,TGTGCCAGCAGTCCCACAGCAAACACTGAAGCTTTCTTT
TRBJ2-5,NA,TRBV25-1,NA,CASRRGETQYF,TGTGCCAGCAGACGGGGAGAGACCCAGTACTTC
TRBJ2-7,many,TRBV20-1,NA,CSARENAISYEQYF,TGCAGTGCTAGAGAGAACGCAATCTCCTACGAGCAGTACTTC
TRBJ1-2,NA,TRBV2,TRBD1,CASSEGTGGFGYTF,TGTGCCAGCAGTGAAGGGACAGGGGGATTTGGCTACACCTTC
TRBJ2-1,many,TRBV3-1,NA,CASSRRQVSSYNEQFF,TGTGCCAGCAGCCGAAGACAGGTGAGCTCCTACAATGAGCAGTTCTTC
TRBJ1-1,NA,TRBV12-3/TRBV12-4,NA,CASSAGPSTEAFF,TGTGCCAGCAGTGCCGGACCCAGCACTGAAGCTTTCTTT
TRBJ1-3,NA,TRBV5-1,NA,CASSLTGIDSGNTIYF,TGCGCCAGCAGCTTGACAGGGATTGACTCTGGAAACACCATATATTTT
TRBJ2-3,NA,TRBV20-1,TRBD2,CSARVRLAGVPDTQYF,TGCAGTGCTAGAGTTAGACTAGCGGGGGTTCCAGATACGCAGTATTTT
TRBJ2-3,medium-sized,TRBV27,NA,CASSLSSWSTDTQYF,TGTGCCAGCAGTTTGTCTAGCTGGTCGACAGATACGCAGTATTTT
TRBJ2-7,many,TRBV7-2,NA,CASSLGGTLVLEQYF,TGTGCCAGCAGCTTAGGGGGGACACTTGTACTCGAGCAGTACTTC
TRBJ2-5,many,TRBV7-9,NA,CASSSLGFQETQYF,TGTGCCAGCAGCTCTTTGGGGTTCCAAGAGACCCAGTACTTC
TRBJ2-3,NA,TRBV7-9,TRBD2,CASSLGSSGARTDTQYF,TGTGCCAGCAGCTTAGGGTCTAGCGGGGCTCGCACAGATACGCAGTATTTT
TRBJ1-3,medium-sized,TRBV7-9,NA,CASSSPDSGLPSGNTIYF,TGTGCCAGCAGCTCGCCCGATTCTGGGCTCCCCTCTGGAAACACCATATATTTT
TRBJ1-4,NA,TRBV5-1,NA,CASSFNPGSNEKLFF,TGCGCCAGCAGCTTTAACCCAGGCTCTAATGAAAAACTGTTTTTT